This T cell receptor (beta chain) is drawn from a study of blood T cell repertoires in COVID-19. Across the study: Specimens from acute and convalescent COVID-19 originated in the United States, Italy and Spain. Sources were T cells, B-cell-depleted T cells, or PBMCs; the material itself was cDNA or gDNA.

In the authors' workflow: Amplifying reference gene primers gave estimates of nucleated cell counts. The table came from immunoSEQ multiplex PCR; TCRdb's copy has only in-frame clones and leaves some out. The V and J calls and clone size were taken over from that table, and D and trimming were inferred from the DNA. The sample lists 200,000 to 300,000 clones; approximately 87% were seen once. Deletions cut 2 bases from V and 1 base from J, with 12 bases between. Germline CDR1 SGHNT, CDR2 YENEEA. The CDR3 runs 16 residues. The chain uses TRBV11-3 and TRBJ2-1; the D is unclear. This sequence was found in a human donor in a cohort sampled during active COVID-19. Sequencing used peripheral blood. The CDR3 DNA sequence: TGTGCCAGCAGCTTAAGTATTGGCGGTTCCTACAATGAGCAGTTCTTC. Protein product: CASSLSIGGSYNEQFF. Filled out from reference TRBV11-3 and TRBJ2-1, the complete variable domain reads EAGVVQSPRYKIIEKKQPVAFWCNPISGHNTLYWYLQNLGQGPELLIRYENEEAVDDSQLPKDRFSAERLKGVDSTLKIQPAELGDSAVYLCASSLSIGGSYNEQFFGPGTRLTVL.